Listed here are 28 T cell receptor beta chains from one sample, sequenced in a study of T cells after yellow fever vaccination. TCRdb re-derived calls from the 5' RACE reads in MiXCR, one entry per CDR3 protein. This repertoire shows more than 300,000 distinct CDR3 sequences, about 6.6% found once; its top ten account for roughly a sixth. The sample consisted of PBMCs, taken approximately 47 days after the first yellow fever vaccination. All receptors derive from a young man who received the YFV17D yellow fever vaccine.

This clonotype was counted many times. The V and J genes are TRBV6-2 or TRBV6-3 and TRBJ2-2, with D perhaps matching TRBD2 (6 bases). Trimming stripped 6 bases from V and 4 bases from J, with 15 bases between. The CDR3 is made up of 15 amino acids. Germline V gene sequence: CDR1 MNHEY, CDR2 SVGEGT. CDR3 residues: CASREGREATGELFF. In nucleotides, the CDR3 is TGTGCCAGCAGAGAGGGTAGGGAGGCCACCGGGGAGCTGTTTTTT.

This clonotype was picked up a small number of times. The gene calls are TRBV7-2 and TRBJ1-2; D unclear. Germline V lookup: CDR1 SGHTA, CDR2 FQGNSA. The CDR3 has 15 amino acids. The V gene lost 3 bases and the J gene lost 4 bases, with 15 bases spanning the gap. CDR3 sequence reads: CASSFTGPSGYGYTF. The CDR3 nucleotides read TGTGCCAGCAGCTTTACCGGGCCATCTGGCTATGGCTACACCTTC. Full variable domain (rest looked up from reference TRBV7-2 and TRBJ1-2): GAGVSQSPSNKVTEKGKDVELRCDPISGHTALYWYRQSLGQGLEFLIYFQGNSAPDKSGLPSDRFSAERTGGSVSTLTIQRTQQEDSAVYLCASSFTGPSGYGYTFGSGTRLTVV.

This clonotype was seen a few times. The chain uses TRBV12-5 and TRBJ2-7; D unresolved. The CDR3 totals 16 residues. Germline CDR1 and CDR2: LGHNT and FRNRAP. The V and J ends lost 0 bases and 0 bases respectively, with 12 bases between them. CDR3 residues: CASGLVVAGDSYEQYF. The CDR3 DNA is TGTGCTAGTGGTTTGGTAGTCGCTGGGGACTCCTACGAGCAGTACTTC.

This clonotype was detected many times. The chain uses TRBV12-3 or TRBV12-4 and TRBJ2-7; no firm D call. V dropped 3 bases and J dropped 3 bases, with 6 bases sitting between them. The CDR3 has 12 residues. The CDR3 nucleotides are TGTGCCAGCAGTTTCCTGATCTACGAGCAGTACTTC. Translated: CASSFLIYEQYF.

The genes are TRBV10-3 and TRBJ2-2; TRBD2 agrees at 7 bases. Germline assignment: CDR1 ENHRY and CDR2 SYGVKD. Trimming took 8 bases from V and 5 from J; bases not matched to a gene: 11. There are 15 residues in the CDR3. CDR3 coding DNA: TGTGCCATCGGGGCTTGCGGGGGTAGTACCGGGGAGCTGTTTTTT. Encoded protein: CAIGACGGSTGELFF.

The chain combines TRBV29-1 with TRBJ1-4; the D is unclear. CDR1 and CDR2 (germline): SQVTM, ANQGSEA. The CDR3 extends over 13 amino acids. Trimming cost V 4 bases and J 9 bases, with 15 bases left between them. CDR3 protein: CSVATPPPKKLFF. The CDR3 bases are TGCAGCGTTGCTACTCCGCCCCCCAAAAAACTGTTTTTT. Looking up the rest from reference TRBV29-1 and TRBJ1-4 gives the full variable domain: SAVISQKPSRDICQRGTSLTIQCQVDSQVTMMFWYRQQPGQSLTLIATANQGSEATYESGFVIDKFPISRPNLTFSTLTVSNMSPEDSSIYLCSVATPPPKKLFFGSGTQLSVL.

This clonotype was detected ten times or more. The rearrangement links TRBV7-2 to TRBJ2-1; D might be TRBD2 (6 bases). Trimming took 7 bases from V and 10 from J, leaving 14 bases between them. The germline gives CDR1 SGHTA, CDR2 FQGNSA. This CDR3 comprises 12 residues. DNA for the CDR3: TGTGCCAGCACCACTTCGGGGGTCGAGCAGTTCTTC. It translates to CASTTSGVEQFF. Supplemented by reference TRBV7-2 and TRBJ2-1, the full variable domain reads GAGVSQSPSNKVTEKGKDVELRCDPISGHTALYWYRQSLGQGLEFLIYFQGNSAPDKSGLPSDRFSAERTGGSVSTLTIQRTQQEDSAVYLCASTTSGVEQFFGPGTRLTVL.

At least ten counts were recorded for this clonotype. This chain connects TRBV29-1 to TRBJ2-3; D may correspond to TRBD1 or TRBD2 (5 bases each). The CDR3 has 14 amino acids. V was pared by 2 bases and J by 2 bases, with 11 bases between. Germline CDR1 is SQVTM and CDR2 is ANQGSEA. The CDR3 bases are TGCAGCGTTGAATTCGGGGCCGCCACAGATACGCAGTATTTT. As protein: CSVEFGAATDTQYF.

The V gene is TRBV20-1, the J gene TRBJ2-3; 9 positions agree with TRBD2. The V segment lost 8 bases and the J segment 3 bases; nucleotides outside the gene matches: 6. The CDR3 is 13 residues long. Germline values: CDR1 DFQATT, CDR2 SNEGSKA (reference sequence). CDR3: CSTPLAGTDTQYF. Written as DNA, the CDR3 is TGCAGTACACCCCTAGCGGGGACAGATACGCAGTATTTT.

This clonotype was seen only a few times. The V and J genes are TRBV7-9 and TRBJ1-1; weak D call: TRBD1 (5 bases). CDR1 and CDR2 (germline): SEHNR, FQNEAQ (reference sequence). V was trimmed by 2 bases and J by 5 bases, leaving 9 bases between them. The CDR3 runs 13 residues. The CDR3 is CASSLTPGTEAFF. CDR3 coding DNA: TGTGCCAGCAGCTTAACCCCAGGGACTGAAGCTTTCTTT.

There are a few counts of this clonotype. The chain joins TRBV5-1 to TRBJ1-4; D possibly corresponds to TRBD1 (6 bases). The CDR3 runs 14 residues. V was shortened by 4 bases and J by 4 bases, with 11 bases between the two germline ends. CDR1 is SGHRS, CDR2 YFSETQ, per germline. CDR3 protein: CASSRGLGNEKLFF. CDR3 coding DNA: TGCGCCAGCAGCCGGGGGCTGGGTAATGAAAAACTGTTTTTT.

V is TRBV7-2 and J is TRBJ2-1; TRBD1 aligns across 7 bases. The V gene's germline CDR1 is SGHTA and CDR2 FQGNSA. V shed 7 bases and J 0 bases; nucleotides not matched to a gene: 3. The CDR3 is made up of 14 amino acids. The CDR3 sequence is CASTYRGSYNEQFF. The CDR3 region has the DNA TGTGCCAGCACCTACAGGGGCTCCTACAATGAGCAGTTCTTC. Combining the CDR3 with reference TRBV7-2 and TRBJ2-1 gives the whole variable domain GAGVSQSPSNKVTEKGKDVELRCDPISGHTALYWYRQSLGQGLEFLIYFQGNSAPDKSGLPSDRFSAERTGGSVSTLTIQRTQQEDSAVYLCASTYRGSYNEQFFGPGTRLTVL.

V is TRBV11-2 and J is TRBJ1-6; unclear D gene. The ends were cut back, 3 bases at V and 7 bases at J, with 7 bases in the middle. This CDR3 is 13 amino acids long. Germline lookup yields CDR1 SGHAT and CDR2 FQNNGV. The CDR3 is CASSLAANSPLHF. CDR3 coding DNA: TGTGCCAGCAGCTTGGCAGCAAATTCACCCCTCCACTTT. Using reference TRBV11-2 and TRBJ1-6 for the parts outside the CDR3, the full variable domain is EAGVAQSPRYKIIEKRQSVAFWCNPISGHATLYWYQQILGQGPKLLIQFQNNGVVDDSQLPKDRFSAERLKGVDSTLKIQPAKLEDSAVYLCASSLAANSPLHFGNGTRLTVT.

The chain couples TRBV9 to TRBJ1-6, with a weak D call TRBD1 (5 bases). CDR3 length: 14 residues. Germline values: CDR1 SGDLS, CDR2 YYNGEE. Trimming pared 0 bases from V and 7 bases from J, leaving 8 bases between. The CDR3 DNA follows: TGTGCCAGCAGCGTAGGTGGGGGGAATTCACCCCTCCACTTT. This translates into CASSVGGGNSPLHF.

This clonotype was observed a few times. The chain recombines TRBV7-9 with TRBJ2-2; no definite D call. Germline CDR1 is SEHNR and CDR2 is FQNEAQ (reference sequence). CDR3 length equals 12 residues. V was cut by 7 bases and J by 4 bases, with 7 bases left in between. CDR3 sequence reads: CASNGFTGELFF. In DNA, the CDR3 is TGTGCCAGCAATGGGTTCACCGGGGAGCTGTTTTTT.

In its sample, this clonotype was seen many times. This chain connects TRBV30 to TRBJ2-7, with D possibly being TRBD1 (5 bases). V was trimmed by 0 bases and J by 1 base, leaving 10 bases between them. Germline V gene data show CDR1 as GTSNPN and CDR2 as SVGIG (reference sequence). The CDR3 runs 14 residues. The CDR3 DNA sequence: TGTGCCTGGAGTGTACGAGCAGGGTCCTACGAGCAGTACTTC. As protein: CAWSVRAGSYEQYF.

Only a few counts were recorded for this clonotype. V and J are TRBV2 and TRBJ2-1; 11 positions agree with TRBD2. Germline assignment: CDR1 SNHLY and CDR2 FYNNEI. This CDR3 contains 15 residues. The J segment lost 7 bases and the V segment lost 7 bases, leaving 9 bases of the junction unmatched. The CDR3, as DNA: TGTGCCAGCATCATTAGCGGGGGGGCGGTTAATGAGCAGTTCTTC. Translating gives CASIISGGAVNEQFF.

The table lists this clonotype with many counts. This chain links TRBV5-1 with TRBJ2-7, with D perhaps matching TRBD1 or TRBD2 (5 bases each). Trimming removed 0 bases from V and 1 base from J, with 14 bases in between. The CDR3 has 16 amino acids. In germline, CDR1 is SGHRS, CDR2 YFSETQ. The CDR3 DNA reads TGCGCCAGCAGCTTGGAGGGACCGACCGTGTCCTACGAGCAGTACTTC. Translation: CASSLEGPTVSYEQYF.

This chain links TRBV5-1 with TRBJ2-3, with D maybe TRBD1 (5 bases). The CDR3 sequence is 15 residues long. Deletions cut 0 bases from V and 2 bases from J, with 10 bases between. Germline V lookup: CDR1 SGHRS, CDR2 YFSETQ. The CDR3 is CASSLGQCDTDTQYF. The CDR3, as DNA: TGCGCCAGCAGCTTGGGACAGTGTGACACAGATACGCAGTATTTT.

This clonotype was observed a few times. The rearrangement joins TRBV7-2 to TRBJ2-5; D ambiguous. The CDR3 covers 13 residues. V dropped 1 base and J dropped 7 bases, with 10 bases sitting between them. Germline V gene data show CDR1 as SGHTA and CDR2 as FQGNSA. The CDR3 reads CASSLGGTRTQYF. DNA of the CDR3: TGTGCCAGCAGCTTAGGCGGAACGCGGACCCAGTACTTC.

This clonotype was observed a few times. Its ends do not fully match the called genes, so a read error is possible. The chain couples TRBV28 to TRBJ2-5, with D perhaps being TRBD1 or TRBD2 (6 bases each). Germline V gene sequence: CDR1 MDHEN, CDR2 SYDVKM. The CDR3 runs to 14 residues. The chain's CDR3 is CASGPSRGQVTQYF. In nucleotides, the CDR3 is TGTGCCAGCGGACCCTCACGGGGGCAAGTGACCCAGTACTTC.

The rearrangement uses TRBV9 and TRBJ1-2, with a tentative D call TRBD1 (5 bases). Trimming stripped 4 bases from V and 6 bases from J, with 16 bases between. In germline, CDR1 is SGDLS, CDR2 YYNGEE. The CDR3 loop spans 14 amino acids. The CDR3 here is CASSPWDLGDGYTF. For the CDR3, the DNA is TGTGCCAGCAGCCCGTGGGACCTCGGGGATGGCTACACCTTC.

This clonotype was detected a few times. The genes are TRBV5-5 and TRBJ1-6; TRBD1 matches 9 bases. The germline gives CDR1 SGHKS, CDR2 YYEKEE (reference sequence). This CDR3 has 17 amino acids. Germline trimming cut 4 bases from V and 7 bases from J; bases unmatched to any gene: 12. This CDR3 reads CASSAATGGFLNSPLHF. The DNA for the CDR3 is TGTGCCAGCAGCGCCGCTACAGGGGGCTTTCTAAATTCACCCCTCCACTTT. Looking up the rest from reference TRBV5-5 and TRBJ1-6 gives the full variable domain: DAGVTQSPTHLIKTRGQQVTLRCSPISGHKSVSWYQQVLGQGPQFIFQYYEKEERGRGNFPDRFSARQFPNYSSELNVNALLLGDSALYLCASSAATGGFLNSPLHFGNGTRLTVT.

This clonotype was seen repeatedly, ten times or more. The chain couples TRBV12-3 or TRBV12-4 to TRBJ1-2; 10 positions agree with TRBD1. The CDR3 is 17 amino acids. Trimming took 5 bases from V and 4 from J; bases not matched to a gene: 13. CDR3 nucleotides: TGTGCCAGCAGTACCGATCCGGTGGGACAGGGGACCTATGGCTACACCTTC. Translated, it gives CASSTDPVGQGTYGYTF.

This clonotype came up a few times. The V call is TRBV7-2, the J call TRBJ1-5, with D tentatively TRBD1 (6 bases). Trimming removed 6 bases at V and 5 bases at J, with 11 bases between. The CDR3 runs 13 residues. Germline CDR1 is SGHTA and CDR2 is FQGNSA. The CDR3 sequence: CASSSQGDQPQHF. CDR3 sequence (DNA): TGTGCCAGCAGTTCACAGGGAGATCAGCCCCAGCATTTT.

This clonotype was found many times. The CDR3 sequence: CASSRGQGEQYF. DNA for the CDR3: TGTGCCAGCAGTCGCGGACAGGGTGAGCAGTACTTC. The V call is TRBV6-2 or TRBV6-3, the J call TRBJ2-7; 8 nucleotides agree with TRBD1. J gave up 7 bases and V 5 bases, and 4 bases lay outside the gene matches. Germline-derived CDR1 and CDR2 are MNHEY and SVGEGT. The CDR3 covers 12 residues.

This clonotype came up a few times. The chain couples TRBV11-2 to TRBJ2-3; 15 bases are shared with TRBD2. With V trimmed by 2 bases and J by 4 bases, 7 bases remained unmatched. CDR1 is SGHAT and CDR2 is FQNNGV in the germline V gene. There are 18 residues in the CDR3. CDR3 sequence (DNA): TGTGCCAGCAGCTTACAAGGGACTAGCGGGGGGCCAGCAGATACGCAGTATTTT. Translated, it gives CASSLQGTSGGPADTQYF.

The gene calls are TRBV5-4 and TRBJ2-5; 8 bases are a match to TRBD1. With 2 bases clipped from V and 10 bases from J, the junction kept 7 bases outside the gene matches. The CDR3 loop spans 13 amino acids. In germline, CDR1 is SGHNT, CDR2 YYREEE (reference sequence). The CDR3 sequence is CASSLGQGGFQYF. CDR3 bases: TGTGCCAGCAGCTTAGGACAGGGTGGATTCCAGTACTTC.